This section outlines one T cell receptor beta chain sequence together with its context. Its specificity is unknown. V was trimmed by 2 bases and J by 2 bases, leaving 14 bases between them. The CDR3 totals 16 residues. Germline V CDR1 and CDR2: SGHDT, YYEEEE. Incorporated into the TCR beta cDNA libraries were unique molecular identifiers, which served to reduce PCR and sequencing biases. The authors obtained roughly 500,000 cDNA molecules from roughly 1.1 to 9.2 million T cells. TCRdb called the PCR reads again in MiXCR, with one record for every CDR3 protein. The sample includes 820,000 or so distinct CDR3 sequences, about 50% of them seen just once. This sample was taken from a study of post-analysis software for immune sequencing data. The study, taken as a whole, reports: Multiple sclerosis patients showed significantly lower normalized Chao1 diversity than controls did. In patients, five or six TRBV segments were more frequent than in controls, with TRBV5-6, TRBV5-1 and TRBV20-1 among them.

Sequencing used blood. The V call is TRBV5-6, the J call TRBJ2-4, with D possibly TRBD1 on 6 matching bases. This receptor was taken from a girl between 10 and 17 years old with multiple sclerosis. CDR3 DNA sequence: TGTGCCAGCAGCTTCTCGGACAGACCTTCCAAAAACATTCAGTACTTC. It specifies CASSFSDRPSKNIQYF. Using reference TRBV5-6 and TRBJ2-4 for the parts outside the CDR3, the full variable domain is DAGVTQSPTHLIKTRGQQVTLRCSPKSGHDTVSWYQQALGQGPQFIFQYYEEEERQRGNFPDRFSGHQFPNYSSELNVNALLLGDSALYLCASSFSDRPSKNIQYFGAGTRLSVL.